These 5 T cell receptor beta chains were all obtained from the same sample, sequenced in a study of T cell responses to AZD1222 COVID-19 vaccine. Generated by immunoSEQ multiplex PCR, the TCRdb table keeps only in-frame clones and is missing some. This table has about 200,000 clones, approximately 92% appearing once. Sequences were derived from peripheral blood, sampled on day 0 of AZD1222 vaccination. These receptors were collected from an adult in good health.

The V call is TRBV29-1, the J call TRBJ1-1; 8 bases are shared with TRBD1. The CDR3 has 19 amino acids. CDR1 SQVTM and CDR2 ANQGSEA come from the germline V gene. In DNA form, the CDR3 reads TGCAGTGCCAAAACGACGCCCCTCGACAGGGGAGAGGGGAACACTGAAGCTTTCTTT. It yields the protein CSAKTTPLDRGEGNTEAFF.

This clone was observed a single time. The chain joins TRBV6-2 or TRBV6-3 to TRBJ2-3; 14 nucleotides match TRBD2. The ends lost 6 bases at V and 5 bases at J; junction bases unmatched: 7. Germline-derived CDR1 and CDR2 are MNHEY and SVGEGT. The CDR3 spans 16 residues. The CDR3: CASSRGTSGGEDTQYF. CDR3 nucleotide sequence: TGTGCCAGCAGCCGGGGGACTAGCGGGGGCGAAGATACGCAGTATTTT.

This chain joins TRBV19 and TRBJ1-4; 7 nucleotides align to TRBD1. This CDR3 is 15 amino acids long. Trimming cost V 7 bases and J 5 bases; bases outside gene matches: 10. Germline V CDR1 and CDR2: LNHDA, SQIVND (reference sequence). The CDR3 protein is CASTAQGQLNEKLFF. The CDR3 bases are TGTGCCAGTACCGCCCAGGGACAGTTGAATGAAAAACTGTTTTTT.

This chain uses TRBV4-2 with TRBJ1-1, with TRBD1 matching 7 bases. The ends lost 3 bases at V and 5 bases at J; junction bases unmatched: 6. Germline V gene lookup returns CDR1 LGHNA and CDR2 YNFKEQ. This CDR3 comprises 14 residues. CDR3: CASSQVQGRTEAFF. The DNA of the CDR3 is TGTGCCAGCAGCCAGGTACAGGGGAGAACTGAAGCTTTCTTT.

The chain couples TRBV4-1 to TRBJ1-2; D is uncertain. The V gene lost 3 bases and the J gene lost 2 bases, with 19 bases spanning the gap. Germline-derived CDR1 and CDR2 are MGHRA and YSYEKL. The CDR3 is 17 amino acids. Written as DNA, the CDR3 is TGCGCCAGCAGCCACGGAATTGCGAGGGTCGGCAACTATGGCTACACCTTC. This gives the protein CASSHGIARVGNYGYTF.